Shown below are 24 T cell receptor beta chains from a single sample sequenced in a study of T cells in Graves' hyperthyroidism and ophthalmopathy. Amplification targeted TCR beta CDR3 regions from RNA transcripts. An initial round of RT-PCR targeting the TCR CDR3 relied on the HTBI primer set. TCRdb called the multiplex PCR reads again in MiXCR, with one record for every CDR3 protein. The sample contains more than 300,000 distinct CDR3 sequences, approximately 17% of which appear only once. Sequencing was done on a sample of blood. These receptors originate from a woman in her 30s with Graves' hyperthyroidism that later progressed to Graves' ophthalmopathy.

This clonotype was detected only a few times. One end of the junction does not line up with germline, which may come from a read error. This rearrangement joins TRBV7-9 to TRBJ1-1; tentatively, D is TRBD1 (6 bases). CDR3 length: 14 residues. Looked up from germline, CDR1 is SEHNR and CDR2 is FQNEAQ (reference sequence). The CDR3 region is CVSSRWGADTEAFF. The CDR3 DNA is TGTGTCAGCAGCCGATGGGGGGCTGACACTGAAGCTTTCTTT.

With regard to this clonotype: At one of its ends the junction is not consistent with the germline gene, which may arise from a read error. The CDR3: CAGSLAPYRSNSYEQYF. The CDR3 DNA follows: TGTGCCGGCAGCTTGGCCCCCTACAGGTCGAACTCCTACGAGCAGTACTTC. This chain uses TRBV11-1 with TRBJ2-7, with a possible D match to TRBD1 (5 bases). Per the germline V gene, CDR1 is SGHAT and CDR2 is FQDESV (reference sequence). There are 17 residues in the CDR3.

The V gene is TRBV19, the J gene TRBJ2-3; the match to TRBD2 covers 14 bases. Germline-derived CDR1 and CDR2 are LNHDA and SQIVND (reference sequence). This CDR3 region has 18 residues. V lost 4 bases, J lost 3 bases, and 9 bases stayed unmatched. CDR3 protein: CASSTRLAGGQGTDTQYF. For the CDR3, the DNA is TGTGCCAGTAGTACCCGACTAGCGGGAGGGCAGGGGACAGATACGCAGTATTTT.

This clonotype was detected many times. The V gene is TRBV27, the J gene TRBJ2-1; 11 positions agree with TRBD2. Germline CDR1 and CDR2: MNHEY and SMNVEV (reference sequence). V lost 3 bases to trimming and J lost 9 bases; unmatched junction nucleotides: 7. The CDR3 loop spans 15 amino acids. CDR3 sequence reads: CASSLVAGGLSEQFF. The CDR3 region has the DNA TGTGCCAGCAGTTTGGTAGCGGGAGGGCTTTCTGAGCAGTTCTTC.

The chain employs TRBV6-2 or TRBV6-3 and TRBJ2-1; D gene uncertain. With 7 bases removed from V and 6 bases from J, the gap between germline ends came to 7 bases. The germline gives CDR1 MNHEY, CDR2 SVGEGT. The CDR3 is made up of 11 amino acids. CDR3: CASIMVNEQFF. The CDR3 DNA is TGTGCCAGCATTATGGTCAATGAGCAGTTCTTC.

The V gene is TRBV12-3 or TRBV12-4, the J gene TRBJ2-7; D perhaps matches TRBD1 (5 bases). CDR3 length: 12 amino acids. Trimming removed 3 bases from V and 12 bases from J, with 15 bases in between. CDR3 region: CASSFEDVGRYF. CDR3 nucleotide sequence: TGTGCCAGCAGTTTTGAAGACGTGGGGCGGTACTTC.

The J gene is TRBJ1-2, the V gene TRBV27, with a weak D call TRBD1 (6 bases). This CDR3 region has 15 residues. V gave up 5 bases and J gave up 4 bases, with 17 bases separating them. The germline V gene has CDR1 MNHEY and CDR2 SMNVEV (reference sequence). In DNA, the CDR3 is TGTGCCAGCAGTAAAACACAGGGATTCCCCTATGGCTACACCTTC. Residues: CASSKTQGFPYGYTF.

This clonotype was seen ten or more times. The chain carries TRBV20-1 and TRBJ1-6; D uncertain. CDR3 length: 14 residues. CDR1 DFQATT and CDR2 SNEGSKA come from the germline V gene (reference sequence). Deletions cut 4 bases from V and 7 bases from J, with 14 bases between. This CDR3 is CSAKREGGNSPLHF. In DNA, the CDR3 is TGCAGTGCTAAACGAGAGGGAGGGAATTCACCCCTCCACTTT.

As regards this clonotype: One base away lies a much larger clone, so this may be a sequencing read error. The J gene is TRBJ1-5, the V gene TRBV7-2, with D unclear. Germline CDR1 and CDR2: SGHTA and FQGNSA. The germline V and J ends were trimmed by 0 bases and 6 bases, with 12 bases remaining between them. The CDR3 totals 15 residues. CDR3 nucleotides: TGTGCCAGCAGCTTAGCGCATTTGGGCATTCAGCCCCAGCATTTT. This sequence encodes CASSLAHLGIQPQHF.

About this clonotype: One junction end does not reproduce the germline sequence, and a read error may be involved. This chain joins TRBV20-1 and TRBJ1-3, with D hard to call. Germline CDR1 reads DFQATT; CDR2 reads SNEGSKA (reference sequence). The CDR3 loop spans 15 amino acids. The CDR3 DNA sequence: TGCAGTGCTAGAGAGGCCCGGAACTCTGGAAGCACCATATATTTT. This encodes CSAREARNSGSTIYF.

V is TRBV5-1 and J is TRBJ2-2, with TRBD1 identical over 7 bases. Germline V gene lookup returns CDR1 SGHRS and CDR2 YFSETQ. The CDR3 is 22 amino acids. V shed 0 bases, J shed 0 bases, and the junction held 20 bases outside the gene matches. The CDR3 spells CASSLDSMRQGQVLSNTGELFF. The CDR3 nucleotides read TGCGCCAGCAGCTTGGACAGTATGAGACAGGGTCAAGTTTTGTCGAACACCGGGGAGCTGTTTTTT.

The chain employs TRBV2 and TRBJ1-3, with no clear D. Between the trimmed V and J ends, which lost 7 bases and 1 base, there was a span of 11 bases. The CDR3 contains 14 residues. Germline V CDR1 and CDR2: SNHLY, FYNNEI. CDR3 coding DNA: TGTGCCAGCATTTTGCGTGGGTCTGGAAACACCATATATTTT. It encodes CASILRGSGNTIYF.

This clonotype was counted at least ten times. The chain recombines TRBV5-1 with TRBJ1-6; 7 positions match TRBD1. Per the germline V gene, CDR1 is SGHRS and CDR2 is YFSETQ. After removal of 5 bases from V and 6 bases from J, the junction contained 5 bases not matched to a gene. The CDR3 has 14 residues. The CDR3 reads CASRSTGTNSPLHF. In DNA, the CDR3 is TGCGCCAGCAGATCGACAGGGACTAATTCACCCCTCCACTTT.

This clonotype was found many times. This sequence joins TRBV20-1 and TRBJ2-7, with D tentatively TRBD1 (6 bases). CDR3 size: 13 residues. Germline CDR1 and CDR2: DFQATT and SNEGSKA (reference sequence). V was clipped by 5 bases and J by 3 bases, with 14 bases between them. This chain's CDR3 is CSAPTGRYYEQYF. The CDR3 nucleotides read TGCAGTGCTCCCACAGGGAGATACTACGAGCAGTACTTC.

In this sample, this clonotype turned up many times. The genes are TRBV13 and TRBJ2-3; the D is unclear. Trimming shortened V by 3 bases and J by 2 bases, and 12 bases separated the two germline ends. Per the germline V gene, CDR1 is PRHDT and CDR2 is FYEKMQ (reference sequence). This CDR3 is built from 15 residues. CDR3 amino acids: CASSFGPRTTDTQYF. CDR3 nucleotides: TGTGCCAGCAGCTTCGGACCGCGGACCACAGATACGCAGTATTTT.

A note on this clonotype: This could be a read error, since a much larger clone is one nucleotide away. The CDR3 protein is CSAREGVNGQFF. In DNA form, the CDR3 reads TGCAGTGCTAGAGAAGGGGTCAATGGGCAGTTCTTC. The chain couples TRBV20-1 to TRBJ2-1, with TRBD1 as a possible D gene (5 bases). The CDR3 loop spans 12 amino acids. Germline V gene lookup returns CDR1 DFQATT and CDR2 SNEGSKA (reference sequence).

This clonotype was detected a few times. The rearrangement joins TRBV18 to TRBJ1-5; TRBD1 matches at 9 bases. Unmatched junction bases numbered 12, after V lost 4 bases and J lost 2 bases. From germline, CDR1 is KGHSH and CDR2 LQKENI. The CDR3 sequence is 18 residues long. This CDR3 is CASSRPGTGSEGNQPQHF. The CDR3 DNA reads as TGTGCCAGCTCACGTCCCGGGACAGGGTCCGAGGGCAATCAGCCCCAGCATTTT.

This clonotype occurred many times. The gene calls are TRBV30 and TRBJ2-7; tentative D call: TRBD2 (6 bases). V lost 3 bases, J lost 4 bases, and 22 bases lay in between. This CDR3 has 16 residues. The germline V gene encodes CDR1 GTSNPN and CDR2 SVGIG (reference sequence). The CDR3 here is CAWRPTTGTPPYEQYF. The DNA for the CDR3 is TGTGCCTGGAGACCTACAACCGGGACTCCCCCTTACGAGCAGTACTTC.

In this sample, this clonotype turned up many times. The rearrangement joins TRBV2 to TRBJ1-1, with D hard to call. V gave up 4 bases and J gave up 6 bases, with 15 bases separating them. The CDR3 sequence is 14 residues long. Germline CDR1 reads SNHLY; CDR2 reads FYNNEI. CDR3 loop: CASSVSIAEAEAFF. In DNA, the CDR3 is TGTGCCAGCAGTGTGTCCATTGCGGAAGCTGAAGCTTTCTTT. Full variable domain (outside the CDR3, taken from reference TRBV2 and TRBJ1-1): EPEVTQTPSHQVTQMGQEVILRCVPISNHLYFYWYRQILGQKVEFLVSFYNNEISEKSEIFDDQFSVERPDGSNFTLKIRSTKLEDSAMYFCASSVSIAEAEAFFGQGTRLTVV.

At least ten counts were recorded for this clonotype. The CDR3 nucleotides read TGCGCCAGCAGCTTGGTGGGGCTAGCGGGGGCTAGCACAGATACGCAGTATTTT. Amino acid sequence: CASSLVGLAGASTDTQYF. V usage is TRBV5-1 and J usage is TRBJ2-3; 10 bases are shared with TRBD2. Losses at the gene ends were 0 bases for V and 0 bases for J; bases not matched to a gene: 7. This CDR3 contains 18 residues. The germline gives CDR1 SGHRS, CDR2 YFSETQ.

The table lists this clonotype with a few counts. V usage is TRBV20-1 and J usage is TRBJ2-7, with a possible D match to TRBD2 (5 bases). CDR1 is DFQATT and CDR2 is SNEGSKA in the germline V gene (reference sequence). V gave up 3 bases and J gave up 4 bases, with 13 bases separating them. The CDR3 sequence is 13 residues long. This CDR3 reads CSARGTGVYEQYF. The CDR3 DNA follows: TGCAGTGCTAGGGGAACCGGGGTGTACGAGCAGTACTTC.

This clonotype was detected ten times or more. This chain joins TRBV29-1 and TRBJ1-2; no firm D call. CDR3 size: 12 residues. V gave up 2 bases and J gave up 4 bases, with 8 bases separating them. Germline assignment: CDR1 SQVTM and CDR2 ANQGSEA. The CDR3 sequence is CSVESGRYGYTF. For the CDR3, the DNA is TGCAGCGTTGAATCCGGTCGCTATGGCTACACCTTC. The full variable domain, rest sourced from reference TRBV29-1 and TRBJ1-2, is SAVISQKPSRDICQRGTSLTIQCQVDSQVTMMFWYRQQPGQSLTLIATANQGSEATYESGFVIDKFPISRPNLTFSTLTVSNMSPEDSSIYLCSVESGRYGYTFGSGTRLTVV.

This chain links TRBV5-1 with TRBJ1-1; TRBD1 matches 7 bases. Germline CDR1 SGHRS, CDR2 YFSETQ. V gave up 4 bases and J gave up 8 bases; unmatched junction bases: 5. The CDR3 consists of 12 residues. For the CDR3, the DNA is TGCGCCAGCAGCGTTGGACAGGACGAAGCTTTCTTT. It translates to CASSVGQDEAFF.

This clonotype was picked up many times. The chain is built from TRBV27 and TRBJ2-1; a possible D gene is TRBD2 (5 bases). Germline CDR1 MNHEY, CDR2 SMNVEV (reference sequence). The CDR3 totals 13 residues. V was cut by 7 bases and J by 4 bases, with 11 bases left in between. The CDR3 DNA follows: TGTGCCAGCAAAGCTAGCCCTTACAATGAGCAGTTCTTC. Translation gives CASKASPYNEQFF.